The 21 T cell receptor beta chains below come from one sample, sequenced in a study of blood T cell repertoires in COVID-19. TCRdb's table, derived via immunoSEQ multiplex PCR, lists solely in-frame clones and lacks some. The table records 200,000 to 300,000 clones, about 87% of them present only once. Material: peripheral blood. These receptors all stem from a woman aged 55-69 years with COVID-19, enrolled during active disease.

The chain joins TRBV25-1 to TRBJ2-3; D unresolved. Trimming cost V 5 bases and J 3 bases, with 9 bases left between them. The length of the CDR3 is 13 residues. Germline V lookup: CDR1 MGHDK, CDR2 SYGVNS. The CDR3 loop reads CASSRRGTDTQYF. CDR3 in DNA: TGTGCCAGCAGTAGGAGAGGTACAGATACGCAGTATTTT.

Only one count was recorded for this clone. This chain connects TRBV21-1 to TRBJ2-7; the D call of TRBD2 is as the table states it, not checked on the DNA. TRBV21-1 is shown as a pseudogene. The CDR3 covers 13 residues. The CDR3 DNA reads as TGTGCCAACACGACTAGTGCATCCTACGAGCAGTACTTC. Translated: CANTTSASYEQYF.

The chain has TRBV7-2 and TRBJ1-5; a weak D match, TRBD1 (6 bases). The CDR3 extends over 16 amino acids. V was shortened by 2 bases and J by 0 bases, with 11 bases between the two germline ends. Germline loops: CDR1 SGHTA, CDR2 FQGNSA. The CDR3 DNA sequence: TGTGCCAGCAGCTTACACAGGGAAAATAGCAATCAGCCCCAGCATTTT. This codes for CASSLHRENSNQPQHF. The variable domain in full, completed from reference TRBV7-2 and TRBJ1-5, reads GAGVSQSPSNKVTEKGKDVELRCDPISGHTALYWYRQSLGQGLEFLIYFQGNSAPDKSGLPSDRFSAERTGGSVSTLTIQRTQQEDSAVYLCASSLHRENSNQPQHFGDGTRLSIL.

CDR3 sequence (DNA): TGTGCCAGCAGCTTACTTTTCGTGGAAGCTAGCGGGAGCGGAGAGACCCAGTACTTC. Translated, it gives CASSLLFVEASGSGETQYF. The chain combines TRBV7-8 with TRBJ2-5, with 10 bases matching TRBD2. Germline CDR1 reads SGHVS; CDR2 reads FQNEAQ. This CDR3 has 19 amino acids. Unmatched junction bases numbered 16, after V lost 2 bases and J lost 4 bases.

The rearrangement links TRBV28 to TRBJ1-4; TRBD1 aligns across 8 bases. CDR3 length: 15 residues. Germline values: CDR1 MDHEN, CDR2 SYDVKM. The J segment lost 7 bases and the V segment lost 5 bases, leaving 9 bases of the junction unmatched. As DNA, the CDR3 is TGTGCCAGCAGTAAGACAGGGGCGAAGTCTGAAAAACTGTTTTTT. Translated, it gives CASSKTGAKSEKLFF.

The chain carries TRBV10-1 and TRBJ2-5; 12 bases agree with TRBD2. The CDR3 extends over 15 amino acids. Germline values: CDR1 WNHNN, CDR2 SYGVQD (reference sequence). J lost 8 bases, V lost 4 bases, and 8 bases had no gene match. CDR3 loop: CASSAGLAGSTTQYF. CDR3 sequence (DNA): TGCGCCAGCAGTGCGGGACTAGCGGGTTCGACCACCCAGTACTTC.

This chain joins TRBV10-3 and TRBJ2-7; the D gene is possibly TRBD1 (6 bases). This CDR3 region has 16 residues. Germline V CDR1 and CDR2: ENHRY, SYGVKD. Trimming stripped 3 bases from V and 2 bases from J, with 17 bases between. This chain's CDR3 is CAISEFDSGVTYEQYF. In nucleotides, the CDR3 is TGTGCCATCAGTGAATTCGATTCAGGGGTCACCTACGAGCAGTACTTC.

The V and J genes are TRBV5-4 and TRBJ2-1, with TRBD2 matching 14 bases. The CDR3 runs to 15 residues. V was pared by 4 bases and J by 6 bases, with 3 bases of the junction left unmatched. CDR1 is SGHNT, CDR2 YYREEE, per germline (reference sequence). CDR3 sequence: CASSPGLAGGNEQFF. The CDR3, as DNA: TGTGCCAGCAGCCCAGGACTAGCGGGAGGCAATGAGCAGTTCTTC.

J is TRBJ2-1 and V is TRBV15; TRBD2 matches 9 bases. CDR3 length: 14 amino acids. The V gene end was trimmed by 3 bases and the J gene end by 8 bases; junction bases not matched to a gene: 5. Germline V lookup: CDR1 LNHNV, CDR2 YYDKDF (reference sequence). In DNA, the CDR3 is TGTGCCACCAGCAGTAGCGGGAGTGGGCATGAGCAGTTCTTC. Translating gives CATSSSGSGHEQFF.

The J gene is TRBJ1-2, the V gene TRBV18; possible D gene TRBD1, 5 bases. Per germline, CDR1 KGHSH and CDR2 LQKENI. This CDR3 comprises 13 residues. Trimming pared 3 bases from V and 5 bases from J, leaving 10 bases between. The DNA of the CDR3 is TGTGCCAGCTCACCGGAACAGGAGTATGGCTACACCTTC. It specifies CASSPEQEYGYTF.

The V call is TRBV28, the J call TRBJ2-3; 8 bases are shared with TRBD2. The CDR3 has 15 amino acids. Looked up from germline, CDR1 is MDHEN and CDR2 is SYDVKM. Unmatched junction bases numbered 7, after V lost 6 bases and J lost 2 bases. The CDR3: CASRVHSGTTDTQYF. In nucleotides, the CDR3 is TGTGCCAGCAGAGTCCATAGCGGGACCACAGATACGCAGTATTTT.

The chain uses TRBV4-1 and TRBJ1-2; D is ambiguous. Germline lookup yields CDR1 MGHRA and CDR2 YSYEKL. The length of the CDR3 is 14 residues. The V and J ends lost 0 bases and 5 bases respectively, with 10 bases between them. The CDR3 sequence: CASSQEGTVYGYTF. CDR3 coding DNA: TGCGCCAGCAGCCAAGAAGGAACAGTATATGGCTACACCTTC.

The V and J genes are TRBV29-1 and TRBJ2-7, with 11 nucleotides matching TRBD1. V was clipped by 5 bases and J by 3 bases; unmatched bases: 6. The CDR3 spans 14 residues. Germline V lookup: CDR1 SQVTM, CDR2 ANQGSEA. CDR3 in amino acids: CSVLRTGGGYEQYF. DNA of the CDR3: TGCAGCGTTCTTAGGACAGGGGGCGGCTACGAGCAGTACTTC.

The sample holds a few counts of this clone. CDR3 bases: TGTGCCAGCAGTTTTTACACAGGGGGCCGGACTGAAGCTTTCTTT. Translation: CASSFYTGGRTEAFF. The V and J genes are TRBV28 and TRBJ1-1; 9 bases are a match to TRBD1. V dropped 3 bases and J dropped 5; count of bases not matched to a gene: 7. The germline V gene encodes CDR1 MDHEN and CDR2 SYDVKM. CDR3 size: 15 residues.

This chain connects TRBV28 to TRBJ2-1, with D maybe TRBD2 (6 bases). The V end was cut by 2 bases, the J end by 5 bases, with 13 bases between. This CDR3 is 15 amino acids long. Germline loops: CDR1 MDHEN, CDR2 SYDVKM. In DNA form, the CDR3 reads TGTGCCAGCAGTTTAAGCGGACTAACCAACAATGAGCAGTTCTTC. Translating it yields CASSLSGLTNNEQFF. Complete variable domain (other parts from reference TRBV28 and TRBJ2-1): DVKVTQSSRYLVKRTGEKVFLECVQDMDHENMFWYRQDPGLGLRLIYFSYDVKMKEKGDIPEGYSVSREKKERFSLILESASTNQTSMYLCASSLSGLTNNEQFFGPGTRLTVL.

This sequence joins TRBV6-5 and TRBJ1-1; D is perhaps TRBD1 (6 bases). V was cut by 2 bases and J by 4 bases, with 14 bases left in between. The germline V gene has CDR1 MNHEY and CDR2 SVGAGI. The CDR3 has 15 residues. CDR3 sequence reads: CASSYRGQLSTEAFF. The CDR3, as DNA: TGTGCCAGCAGTTACCGAGGACAGTTATCCACTGAAGCTTTCTTT.

The V and J genes are TRBV14 and TRBJ1-2; tentatively, D is TRBD1 (5 bases). The germline V gene encodes CDR1 SGHDN and CDR2 FVKESK. The ends were cut back, 0 bases at V and 7 bases at J, with 15 bases in the middle. The CDR3 contains 15 residues. CDR3 in amino acids: CASSQDWGRGFGYTF. The DNA of the CDR3 is TGTGCCAGCAGCCAAGATTGGGGACGGGGGTTTGGCTACACCTTC.

The rearrangement uses TRBV29-1 and TRBJ1-4; 9 nucleotides line up with TRBD1. The CDR3 extends over 16 amino acids. V shed 0 bases, J shed 8 bases, and the junction held 10 bases outside the gene matches. CDR1 is SQVTM and CDR2 is ANQGSEA in the germline V gene. The CDR3 DNA reads as TGCAGCGTTGAAGAGCAGGGACAGGGACTAGGGGAAAAACTGTTTTTT. It specifies CSVEEQGQGLGEKLFF.

This clone was seen more than once but under ten times. The chain is built from TRBV18 and TRBJ1-3; TRBD1 is a possible D gene (5 bases). Germline V gene lookup returns CDR1 KGHSH and CDR2 LQKENI. The V end was cut by 0 bases, the J end by 0 bases, with 12 bases between. The CDR3 sequence is 17 residues long. For the CDR3, the DNA is TGTGCCAGCTCACCACCGAGACAGAGCCTCTCTGGAAACACCATATATTTT. It is translated as CASSPPRQSLSGNTIYF.

This clone was picked up a small number of times. The chain recombines TRBV5-4 with TRBJ1-2; the match to TRBD1 covers 7 bases. This CDR3 comprises 14 residues. V shed 5 bases, J shed 5 bases, and the junction held 9 bases outside the gene matches. Germline lookup yields CDR1 SGHNT and CDR2 YYREEE (reference sequence). The CDR3 DNA is TGTGCCAGCAGACCGGGACAGCCACCGTATGGCTACACCTTC. Residues: CASRPGQPPYGYTF.

The rearrangement joins TRBV7-9 to TRBJ2-7; 7 nucleotides line up with TRBD1. V lost 5 bases to trimming and J lost 4 bases; unmatched junction nucleotides: 14. Germline lookup yields CDR1 SEHNR and CDR2 FQNEAQ (reference sequence). The CDR3 is 16 amino acids. The CDR3 coding sequence is TGTGCCAGCAGCCATCGAAACAGGGGTTCCCCTTACGAGCAGTACTTC. Protein sequence: CASSHRNRGSPYEQYF.